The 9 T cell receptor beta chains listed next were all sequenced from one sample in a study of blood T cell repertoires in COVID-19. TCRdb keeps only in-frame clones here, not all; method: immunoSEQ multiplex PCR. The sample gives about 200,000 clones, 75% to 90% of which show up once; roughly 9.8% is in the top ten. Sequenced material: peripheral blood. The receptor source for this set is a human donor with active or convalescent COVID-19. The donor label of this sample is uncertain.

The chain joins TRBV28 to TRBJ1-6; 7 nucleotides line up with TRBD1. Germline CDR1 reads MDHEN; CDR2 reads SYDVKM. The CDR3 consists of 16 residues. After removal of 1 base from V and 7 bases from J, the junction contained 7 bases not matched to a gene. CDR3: CASSLLEQGFNSPLHF. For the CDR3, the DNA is TGTGCCAGCAGTTTATTAGAACAGGGGTTCAATTCACCCCTCCACTTT.

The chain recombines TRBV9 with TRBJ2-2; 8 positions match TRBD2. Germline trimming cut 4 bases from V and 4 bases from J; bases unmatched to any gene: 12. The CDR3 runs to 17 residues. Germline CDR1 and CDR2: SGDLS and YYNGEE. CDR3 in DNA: TGTGCCAGCAGCAAGGCCCCAGCGGGAGCGGGCACCGGGGAGCTGTTTTTT. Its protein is CASSKAPAGAGTGELFF.

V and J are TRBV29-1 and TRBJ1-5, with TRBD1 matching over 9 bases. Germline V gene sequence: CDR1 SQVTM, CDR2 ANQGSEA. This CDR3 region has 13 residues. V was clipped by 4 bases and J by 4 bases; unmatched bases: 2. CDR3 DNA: TGCAGCGTTGCTGGGACAGGGAATCAGCCCCAGCATTTT. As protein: CSVAGTGNQPQHF.

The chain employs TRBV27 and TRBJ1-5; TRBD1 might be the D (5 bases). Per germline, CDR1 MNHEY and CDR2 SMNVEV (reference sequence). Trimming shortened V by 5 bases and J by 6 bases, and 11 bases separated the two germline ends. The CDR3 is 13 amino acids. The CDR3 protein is CASSRPGFQPQHF. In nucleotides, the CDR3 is TGTGCCAGCAGTCGGCCAGGGTTTCAGCCCCAGCATTTT.

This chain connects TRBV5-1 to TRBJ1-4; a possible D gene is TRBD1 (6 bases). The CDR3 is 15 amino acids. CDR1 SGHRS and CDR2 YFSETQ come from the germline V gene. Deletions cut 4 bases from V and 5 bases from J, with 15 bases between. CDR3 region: CASSPAGTQNEKLFF. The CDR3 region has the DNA TGCGCCAGCAGCCCCGCCGGGACACAGAATGAAAAACTGTTTTTT.

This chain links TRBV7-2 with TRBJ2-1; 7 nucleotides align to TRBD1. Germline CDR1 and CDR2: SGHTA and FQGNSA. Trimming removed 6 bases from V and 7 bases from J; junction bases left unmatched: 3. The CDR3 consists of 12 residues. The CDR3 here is CASRRDSNEQFF. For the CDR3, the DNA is TGTGCCAGCAGAAGGGACAGTAATGAGCAGTTCTTC.

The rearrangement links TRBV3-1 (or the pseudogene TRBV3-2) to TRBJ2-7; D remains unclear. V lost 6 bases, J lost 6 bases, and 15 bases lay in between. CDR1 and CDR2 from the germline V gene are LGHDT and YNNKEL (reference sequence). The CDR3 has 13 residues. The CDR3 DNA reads TGTGCCAGCAGTCCATCAGACAAAGCCGAGCAGTACTTC. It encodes CASSPSDKAEQYF.

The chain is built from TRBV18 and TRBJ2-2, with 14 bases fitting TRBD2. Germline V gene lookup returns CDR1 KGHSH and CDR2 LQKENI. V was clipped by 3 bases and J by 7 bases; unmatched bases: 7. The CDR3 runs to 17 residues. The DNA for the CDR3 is TGTGCCAGCTCACCCGGGACTAGCGGGAGCACTGGCGGGGAGCTGTTTTTT. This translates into CASSPGTSGSTGGELFF. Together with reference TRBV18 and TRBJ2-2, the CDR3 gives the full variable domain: NAGVMQNPRHLVRRRGQEARLRCSPMKGHSHVYWYRQLPEEGLKFMVYLQKENIIDESGMPKERFSAEFPKEGPSILRIQQVVRGDSAAYFCASSPGTSGSTGGELFFGEGSRLTVL.

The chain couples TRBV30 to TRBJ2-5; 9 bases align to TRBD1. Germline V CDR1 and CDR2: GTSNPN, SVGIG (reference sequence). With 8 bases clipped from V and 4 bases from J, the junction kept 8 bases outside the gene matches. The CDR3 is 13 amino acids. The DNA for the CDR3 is TGTGCCCGGGGACAGGGTTATCCAGAGACCCAGTACTTC. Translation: CARGQGYPETQYF.